This passage covers 27 T cell receptor beta chains from one sample sequenced in a study of T cell repertoires in cytomegalovirus infection (dated by TCRdb to between 2017 and 2020). These receptors' targets are unknown. The sample's treatment or condition, from its label and the paper: in vitro stimulation with specific CMV peptide epitopes to enrich CMV-specific T cells. Instrument used: Illumina HiSeq 1500. TCRdb redid the processing of the public reads, applying fastp at Q25 and MiXCR, and retained in-frame beta chains. All rows with the same CDR3 protein become a single entry with the most common DNA and genes. The sample records 570,000 or so distinct CDR3 sequences, approximately 40% of which are singletons. The ten largest account for 48% of the sample. The specimen comprised cultured PBMCs, sampled from culture after CMV antigen stimulation. The origin of the receptors is a human donor in good health (CMV status not recorded). Some clones in this sample may be carry-over from other donors' samples.

The rearrangement joins TRBV7-6 to TRBJ2-5; 8 nucleotides align to TRBD2. Germline V gene data show CDR1 as SGHVS and CDR2 as FNYEAQ. The ends lost 2 bases at V and 5 bases at J; junction bases unmatched: 7. This CDR3 region has 15 residues. CDR3 loop: CASSLPPGGSETQYF. The CDR3 DNA reads TGTGCCAGCAGCTTACCCCCGGGAGGGTCCGAGACCCAGTACTTC.

The chain couples TRBV20-1 to TRBJ1-6, with D hard to call. V lost 6 bases and J lost 9, with 12 bases in between. Germline-derived CDR1 and CDR2 are DFQATT and SNEGSKA (reference sequence). The length of the CDR3 is 12 residues. The CDR3 DNA is TGCAGTGCCCCACATTCGGGTTCACCCCTCCACTTT. Protein sequence: CSAPHSGSPLHF.

The V call is TRBV7-2, the J call TRBJ1-6, with 7 bases aligning to TRBD1. There are 16 residues in the CDR3. Germline CDR1 and CDR2: SGHTA and FQGNSA. The V and J ends lost 3 bases and 7 bases, in that order; junction bases with no gene match: 9. CDR3 protein: CASSLRGRQGNSPLHF. The CDR3 DNA is TGTGCCAGCAGCTTGAGGGGCCGACAGGGAAATTCACCCCTCCACTTT.

The chain uses TRBV6-6 and TRBJ2-7, with 8 nucleotides matching TRBD2. CDR1 MNHNY and CDR2 SVGAGI come from the germline V gene (reference sequence). This CDR3 region has 12 residues. V was clipped by 6 bases and J by 4 bases; unmatched bases: 2. The CDR3 is CASRGTRYEQYF. CDR3 DNA sequence: TGTGCCAGCAGGGGGACTAGATACGAGCAGTACTTC.

V and J are TRBV10-3 and TRBJ2-3; TRBD2 aligns across 9 bases. The CDR3 loop spans 15 amino acids. With V trimmed by 6 bases and J by 0 bases, 4 bases remained unmatched. CDR1 is ENHRY, CDR2 SYGVKD, per germline. CDR3 in DNA: TGTGCCATCAGCCGGCGGGGGGGTAGCACAGATACGCAGTATTTT. Its protein product is CAISRRGGSTDTQYF.

In this sample, this clonotype turned up once. The chain has TRBV27 and TRBJ2-1, with 12 nucleotides matching TRBD2. Germline V CDR1 and CDR2: MNHEY, SMNVEV (reference sequence). The CDR3 length is 14 residues. The trim removed 8 bases at V and 8 bases at J, leaving 7 bases unmatched. CDR3 sequence: CASGLAGGPYEQFF. The DNA for the CDR3 is TGTGCCAGCGGCCTAGCGGGAGGGCCGTATGAGCAGTTCTTC.

This clonotype was recorded a few times. The chain combines TRBV12-3 or TRBV12-4 with TRBJ2-3; D remains ambiguous. Trimming left V 4 bases short and J 6 bases short, with 8 bases between. The length of the CDR3 is 12 residues. The CDR3 sequence is CASSSMEDTQYF. The CDR3, as DNA: TGTGCCAGCAGTTCGATGGAGGATACGCAGTATTTT.

The rearrangement joins TRBV12-3 or TRBV12-4 to TRBJ2-7; 8 nucleotides line up with TRBD2. J gave up 2 bases and V 3 bases, and 12 bases lay outside the gene matches. CDR3 length: 17 amino acids. The CDR3 bases are TGTGCCAGCAGTTTTGAGACTAGCGATTTAGTCCCCTACGAGCAGTACTTC. The encoded protein is CASSFETSDLVPYEQYF.

V gene TRBV7-9 combines with J gene TRBJ1-3; D is ambiguous. The CDR3 runs 14 residues. Germline lookup yields CDR1 SEHNR and CDR2 FQNEAQ (reference sequence). Trimming left V 1 base short and J 7 bases short, with 11 bases between. In DNA form, the CDR3 reads TGTGCCAGCAGCTTAGGCAGATACGCCAACACCATATATTTT. Encoded protein: CASSLGRYANTIYF.

The V gene is TRBV4-1, the J gene TRBJ2-7; D remains unclear. Germline V gene data show CDR1 as MGHRA and CDR2 as YSYEKL. V lost 0 bases and J 7 bases, leaving 13 bases between the germline ends. This CDR3 comprises 14 residues. CDR3 in amino acids: CASSQEGLLGEQYF. The CDR3 DNA is TGCGCCAGCAGCCAAGAAGGCCTCCTTGGGGAGCAGTACTTC.

The rearrangement uses TRBV7-2 and TRBJ1-2, with 7 bases fitting TRBD1. There are 15 residues in the CDR3. In germline, CDR1 is SGHTA, CDR2 FQGNSA. V trimming: 1 base; J trimming: 4 bases; junction bases outside the gene matches: 6. Written as DNA, the CDR3 is TGTGCCAGCAGCTTAGAGGCAGGGGGGGTCTATGGCTACACCTTC. It translates to CASSLEAGGVYGYTF. The full variable domain, its missing parts supplied by reference TRBV7-2 and TRBJ1-2, is GAGVSQSPSNKVTEKGKDVELRCDPISGHTALYWYRQSLGQGLEFLIYFQGNSAPDKSGLPSDRFSAERTGGSVSTLTIQRTQQEDSAVYLCASSLEAGGVYGYTFGSGTRLTVV.

The chain combines TRBV20-1 with TRBJ2-1, with 7 bases that match TRBD2. CDR1 is DFQATT, CDR2 SNEGSKA, per germline (reference sequence). This CDR3 has 16 residues. The V and J ends lost 3 bases and 0 bases, in that order; junction bases with no gene match: 8. The CDR3 nucleotides read TGCAGTGCTAGGCTAAGACTAGCCCCCTCCTACAATGAGCAGTTCTTC. This gives the protein CSARLRLAPSYNEQFF.

The V gene is TRBV18, the J gene TRBJ1-1; the D gene is possibly TRBD1 (6 bases). The V end was cut by 3 bases, the J end by 12 bases, with 14 bases between. Germline-derived CDR1 and CDR2 are KGHSH and LQKENI. CDR3 length: 12 amino acids. In DNA, the CDR3 is TGTGCCAGCTCACCCACAGGGAGGGAGACTTTCTTT. Protein: CASSPTGRETFF.

This clonotype was seen a few times. This chain connects TRBV12-3 or TRBV12-4 to TRBJ2-4; D is unclear. The CDR3 contains 14 residues. V was clipped by 5 bases and J by 8 bases, with 16 bases between them. The CDR3: CASSLLVVDDIQYF. The CDR3 DNA is TGTGCCAGCAGTCTCCTAGTAGTGGACGACATTCAGTACTTC.

The chain uses TRBV7-8 and TRBJ1-1; unclear D gene. The V end lost 1 base, the J end lost 2 bases, and 8 bases lay between the germline ends. Looked up from germline, CDR1 is SGHVS and CDR2 is FQNEAQ. The CDR3 extends over 14 amino acids. CDR3 in DNA: TGTGCCAGCAGCTTAGGTCGGGATAACACTGAAGCTTTCTTT. Its protein is CASSLGRDNTEAFF.

The chain is built from TRBV7-6 and TRBJ1-2; D is unresolved. The CDR3 has 12 amino acids. V lost 8 bases to trimming and J lost 4 bases, with 11 bases between them. Per germline, CDR1 SGHVS and CDR2 FNYEAQ. DNA of the CDR3: TGTGCCAGCGACGACCGACTCTATGGCTACACCTTC. This encodes CASDDRLYGYTF.

This clonotype was seen more than once but under ten times. The chain couples TRBV27 to TRBJ2-7, with TRBD2 matching over 8 bases. V shed 3 bases and J 3 bases; nucleotides not matched to a gene: 13. Looked up from germline, CDR1 is MNHEY and CDR2 is SMNVEV (reference sequence). CDR3 length: 17 amino acids. The CDR3 reads CASSFIREGIHYYEQYF. The CDR3 nucleotides are TGTGCCAGCAGTTTCATTCGGGAGGGTATCCACTACTACGAGCAGTACTTC.

This chain uses TRBV7-6 with TRBJ2-7; TRBD1 agrees at 10 bases. Unmatched junction bases numbered 6, after V lost 0 bases and J lost 4 bases. The germline CDR1 and CDR2 sequences are SGHVS and FNYEAQ. The CDR3 spans 16 residues. CDR3 region: CASSLAPGTGEYEQYF. CDR3 in DNA: TGTGCCAGCAGCTTAGCGCCCGGGACAGGGGAATACGAGCAGTACTTC.

The chain joins TRBV28 to TRBJ1-4, with 7 bases lining up with TRBD1. Losses at the gene ends were 8 bases for V and 0 bases for J; bases not matched to a gene: 6. This CDR3 has 15 residues. Germline assignment: CDR1 MDHEN and CDR2 SYDVKM. The CDR3 DNA reads as TGTGCCAGCGCGGGGACAGCTCCAACTAATGAAAAACTGTTTTTT. Its translation is CASAGTAPTNEKLFF.

The gene calls are TRBV7-9 and TRBJ1-1; maybe TRBD1 (6 bases). V lost 2 bases, J lost 1 base, and 8 bases lay in between. Germline loops: CDR1 SEHNR, CDR2 FQNEAQ (reference sequence). The CDR3 contains 14 residues. The CDR3 region is CASSLRQANTEAFF. The CDR3 DNA sequence: TGTGCCAGCAGCTTAAGACAGGCGAACACTGAAGCTTTCTTT.

The chain combines TRBV5-4 with TRBJ2-3; 9 bases align to TRBD2. Germline assignment: CDR1 SGHNT and CDR2 YYREEE (reference sequence). Trimming took 3 bases from V and 4 from J; bases not matched to a gene: 9. This CDR3 spans 16 amino acids. The CDR3 DNA follows: TGTGCCAGCAGCTCCGACCGGGCTAGCGGGGCAGATACGCAGTATTTT. As protein: CASSSDRASGADTQYF. Full variable domain (missing parts from reference TRBV5-4 and TRBJ2-3): ETGVTQSPTHLIKTRGQQVTLRCSSQSGHNTVSWYQQALGQGPQFIFQYYREEENGRGNFPPRFSGLQFPNYSSELNVNALELDDSALYLCASSSDRASGADTQYFGPGTRLTVL.

The chain carries TRBV12-3 or TRBV12-4 and TRBJ2-3; maybe TRBD2 (6 bases). Deletions cut 10 bases from V and 4 bases from J, with 18 bases between. The CDR3 extends over 14 amino acids. This CDR3 reads CATSSAGGPDTQYF. As DNA, the CDR3 is TGTGCCACCTCGTCAGCGGGCGGCCCAGATACGCAGTATTTT.

The gene calls are TRBV20-1 and TRBJ2-1; D possibly uses TRBD1 or TRBD2 (5 bases each). V was clipped by 8 bases and J by 0 bases, with 14 bases between them. CDR1 and CDR2 from the germline V gene are DFQATT and SNEGSKA (reference sequence). The CDR3 consists of 14 residues. In nucleotides, the CDR3 is TGCAGTCAGAGGGGCGACAGCTCCTACAATGAGCAGTTCTTC. Its translation: CSQRGDSSYNEQFF.

Only a few counts were recorded for this clonotype. The chain carries TRBV10-3 and TRBJ2-5; 7 bases line up with TRBD1. The J segment lost 2 bases and the V segment lost 6 bases, leaving 3 bases of the junction unmatched. This CDR3 has 13 amino acids. Germline CDR1 and CDR2: ENHRY and SYGVKD. CDR3 sequence reads: CAISRTGQETQYF. CDR3 in DNA: TGTGCCATCAGCCGGACAGGTCAAGAGACCCAGTACTTC.

A few counts support this clonotype. Here the CDR3 reads CASSLALAEPYEQYF. The DNA of the CDR3 is TGTGCCAGCAGCTTAGCGCTAGCGGAGCCCTACGAGCAGTACTTC. The V call is TRBV7-2, the J call TRBJ2-7; 7 bases line up with TRBD2. Germline loops: CDR1 SGHTA, CDR2 FQGNSA. The CDR3 spans 15 residues. The trim removed 0 bases at V and 2 bases at J, leaving 4 bases unmatched.

This clonotype has a handful of counts. The J gene is TRBJ2-7, the V gene TRBV19, with 9 bases lining up with TRBD1. Losses at the gene ends were 2 bases for V and 5 bases for J; bases not matched to a gene: 4. CDR3 length: 14 residues. Germline V gene data show CDR1 as LNHDA and CDR2 as SQIVND (reference sequence). CDR3 residues: CASSILDRGNEQYF. CDR3 nucleotides: TGTGCCAGTAGTATACTCGACAGGGGGAACGAGCAGTACTTC. Variable domain in full (rest from reference TRBV19 and TRBJ2-7): DGGITQSPKYLFRKEGQNVTLSCEQNLNHDAMYWYRQDPGQGLRLIYYSQIVNDFQKGDIAEGYSVSREKKESFPLTVTSAQKNPTAFYLCASSILDRGNEQYFGPGTRLTVT.

This chain joins TRBV5-6 and TRBJ2-7, with 8 bases matching TRBD2. Unmatched junction bases numbered 10, after V lost 4 bases and J lost 7 bases. CDR1 is SGHDT and CDR2 is YYEEEE in the germline V gene. CDR3 length: 14 residues. The CDR3 sequence: CASSPSAGVGEQYF. CDR3 bases: TGTGCCAGCAGCCCCTCAGCGGGAGTGGGTGAGCAGTACTTC.